This is a list of T cell receptor beta chains from one sample in a study of blood T cell repertoires in COVID-19. The method was immunoSEQ multiplex PCR; TCRdb's version includes in-frame clones alone and lacks a portion of them. This repertoire shows about 90,000 clones, around 88% found once; its top ten account for roughly 1.2%. The source material was peripheral blood. The receptors come from an older man with active or convalescent COVID-19. Each CDR3 is given with its conserved first and last residue. The order of the fields is V gene, J gene, CDR3 protein.

>TRBV5-5|TRBJ2-1
CASSLGGRLEQFF
>TRBV6-5|TRBJ1-4
CASKGQGATNEKLFF
>TRBV30|TRBJ1-5
CACDRTGGGQPQHF
>TRBV25-1|TRBJ2-7
CASSEPGDAMRGEQYF
>TRBV7-7|TRBJ2-1
CASSLTFGAGYNEQFF
>TRBV27|TRBJ1-1
CASSLTTNTEAFF
>TRBV4-1|TRBJ1-5
CASSQEGRGTQPQHF
>TRBV10-3|TRBJ2-1
CAISPTSGPYNEQFF
>TRBV7-2|TRBJ2-7
CASSFSQGSYEQYF
>TRBV3-1/TRBV3-2|TRBJ1-1
CASSLIPGQGAFF
>TRBV5-4|TRBJ1-1
CASSLDPTVNTEAFF
>TRBV5-4|TRBJ2-1
CASSLSGGSTYNEQFF
>TRBV6-6|TRBJ1-1
CASSNPLTGVTEAFF
>TRBV5-4|TRBJ2-5
CASSSDTLSETQYF
>TRBV20-1|TRBJ2-1
CSASYAGNNEQFF
>TRBV3-1/TRBV3-2|TRBJ1-1
CASSHATANTEAFF
>TRBV5-4|TRBJ1-1
CASSPPGTERLTEAFF
>TRBV5-1|TRBJ2-3
CASSRASGTSTDTQYF
>TRBV5-1|TRBJ2-3
CASSQNLLGTDTQYF
>TRBV11-2|TRBJ2-3
CASSLGTSGSTDTQYF
>TRBV9|TRBJ2-7
CASSVGQGAYEQYF
>TRBV28|TRBJ2-2
CASSLSSGWGTGELFF
>TRBV7-8|TRBJ2-7
CASIRDGRAPYEQYF
>TRBV9|TRBJ2-1
CASSPRSDEQFF
>TRBV2|TRBJ2-3
CASSDSSGRADTQYF
>TRBV3-1/TRBV3-2|TRBJ1-6
CASSQDQRNSPLHF
>TRBV4-2|TRBJ2-3
CASSQEVSGGTTDTQYF
>TRBV7-2|TRBJ2-2
CASSLGQGDTGELFF
>TRBV4-2|TRBJ2-1
CASSSEPGLVHEQFF
>TRBV19|TRBJ1-5
CASSMAVYSNQPQHF
>TRBV6-4|TRBJ2-1
CASSAFAGGYNEQFF
>TRBV10-3|TRBJ2-7
CATRTSSHSYEQYF
>TRBV7-2|TRBJ2-4
CASSLLGGQGIVAKNIQYF
>TRBV5-1|TRBJ2-7
CASSRSGTGVGEQYF
>TRBV9|TRBJ2-4
CACPRSSGNIQYF
>TRBV30|TRBJ1-5
CAWSVTGVQPQHF
>TRBV19|TRBJ1-2
CASSSGQLLPYGYTF
>TRBV19|TRBJ2-5
CASSISGVETQYF
>TRBV5-1|TRBJ2-1
CASSLSLAGGSEQFF
>TRBV19|TRBJ2-2
CASSMRETTGELFF
>TRBV5-1|TRBJ2-5
CASSLSVGREVETQYF
>TRBV19|TRBJ2-7
CAVGLAGGPYEQYF
>TRBV12-5|TRBJ2-1
CASAVNEQFF
>TRBV6-2/TRBV6-3|TRBJ2-5
CASSYPPSGWSRETQYF
>TRBV7-3|TRBJ2-7
CASSPDRVDSREQYF
>TRBV29-1|TRBJ1-2
CSVEAGTGYGYTF
>TRBV4-3|TRBJ2-7
CASSQAPRDSYEQYF
>TRBV5-1|TRBJ2-7
CASSGGAHEQYF
>TRBV3-1/TRBV3-2|TRBJ2-7
CASSQDTAGAWYEQYF
>TRBV6-2/TRBV6-3|TRBJ2-1
CASSLSSGLATYNEQFF
>TRBV19|TRBJ1-6
CASSISGTTGSSYNSPLHF
>TRBV6-6|TRBJ1-3
CASSPRQGSGNTIYF